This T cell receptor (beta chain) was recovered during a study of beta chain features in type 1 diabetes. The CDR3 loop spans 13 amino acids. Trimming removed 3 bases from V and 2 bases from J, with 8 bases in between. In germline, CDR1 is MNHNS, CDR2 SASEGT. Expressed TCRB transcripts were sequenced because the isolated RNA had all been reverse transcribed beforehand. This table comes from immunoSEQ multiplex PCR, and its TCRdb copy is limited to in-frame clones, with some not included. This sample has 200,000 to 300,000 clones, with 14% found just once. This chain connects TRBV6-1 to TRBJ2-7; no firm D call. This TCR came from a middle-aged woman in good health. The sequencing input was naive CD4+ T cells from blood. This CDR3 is CASSEIQAYEQYF. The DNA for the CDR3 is TGTGCCAGCAGTGAGATCCAGGCCTACGAGCAGTACTTC.